These T cell receptor beta chains were read from a single sample in a study of CD4 T cells in relation to SARS-CoV-2 and coronaviruses. These TCRs' antigens remain unknown. Assay: immunoSEQ multiplex PCR; the TCRdb copy retains only in-frame clones and omits some. The sample includes 31,000 or so clones, around 72% of them seen just once. The sequencing input was CD4+ T cells from PBMCs, cultured in vitro. The source of these receptors is a human donor in good health. The CDR3 runs from the conserved cysteine through the conserved F or W. Fields, in order: D gene, J gene, CDR3 length, clone size, V gene, CDR3 DNA, CDR3 protein. A D gene is named only where the DNA matches it firmly. Not all rows give a size; the values are once, few, many and, for expanded clones, a class.

d_call: TRBD1
j_call: TRBJ2-5
cdr3_length: 14
clone_size: -
v_call: TRBV11-2
cdr3_nt: TGTGCCAGCAGCTTAGTGACAGGGCAAGAGACCCAGTACTTC
cdr3_aa: CASSLVTGQETQYF

d_call: -
j_call: TRBJ1-2
cdr3_length: 15
clone_size: -
v_call: TRBV5-4
cdr3_nt: TGTGCCAGCAGCTTGATATCGGGGTCCGACTATGGCTACACCTTC
cdr3_aa: CASSLISGSDYGYTF

d_call: TRBD1
j_call: TRBJ1-5
cdr3_length: 16
clone_size: -
v_call: TRBV19
cdr3_nt: TGTGCCAGTAGTCAGACAGGGGGCGCCGGCAATCAGCCCCAGCATTTT
cdr3_aa: CASSQTGGAGNQPQHF

d_call: TRBD2
j_call: TRBJ2-3
cdr3_length: 20
clone_size: -
v_call: TRBV7-6
cdr3_nt: TGTGCCAGCAGCAGCGGACCGTGGGTAGCGGGGGGGACTAGCACAGATACGCAGTATTTT
cdr3_aa: CASSSGPWVAGGTSTDTQYF

d_call: -
j_call: TRBJ1-5
cdr3_length: 14
clone_size: -
v_call: TRBV4-3
cdr3_nt: TGCGCCAGCAGCCAGGACCTGGACAAGGAGCCCCAGCATTTT
cdr3_aa: CASSQDLDKEPQHF

d_call: TRBD2
j_call: TRBJ2-3
cdr3_length: 16
clone_size: -
v_call: TRBV13
cdr3_nt: TGTGCCAGCAGCGACAGACTAGCGGGAAGTGCAGATACGCAGTATTTT
cdr3_aa: CASSDRLAGSADTQYF

d_call: -
j_call: TRBJ2-7
cdr3_length: 15
clone_size: -
v_call: TRBV5-1
cdr3_nt: TGCGCCAGCAGCTCCCTACGCGGGGTTAAATACGAGCAGTACTTC
cdr3_aa: CASSSLRGVKYEQYF

d_call: -
j_call: TRBJ2-2
cdr3_length: 12
clone_size: few
v_call: TRBV30
cdr3_nt: TGTGCCTGGGGGGACGGAACCGGGGAGCTGTTTTTT
cdr3_aa: CAWGDGTGELFF

d_call: TRBD1
j_call: TRBJ1-5
cdr3_length: 14
clone_size: few
v_call: TRBV19
cdr3_nt: TGTGCCAGTAGTATGGACAGGGGGAATCAGCCCCAGCATTTT
cdr3_aa: CASSMDRGNQPQHF

d_call: TRBD2
j_call: TRBJ2-1
cdr3_length: 18
clone_size: -
v_call: TRBV23-1
cdr3_nt: TGCGCCAACCCCGGGGGGCTAGCGGGAGTAGTCTCCTACAATGAGCAGTTCTTC
cdr3_aa: CANPGGLAGVVSYNEQFF

d_call: TRBD2
j_call: TRBJ2-1
cdr3_length: 15
clone_size: few
v_call: TRBV11-2
cdr3_nt: TGTGCCAGCAGCCGACTTAGCGGGCGTAACAATGAGCAGTTCTTC
cdr3_aa: CASSRLSGRNNEQFF

d_call: -
j_call: TRBJ2-2
cdr3_length: 15
clone_size: -
v_call: TRBV6-5
cdr3_nt: TGTGCCAGCACCCAAGTAAGCCCGAACACCGGGGAGCTGTTTTTT
cdr3_aa: CASTQVSPNTGELFF

d_call: -
j_call: TRBJ2-3
cdr3_length: 11
clone_size: few
v_call: TRBV7-2
cdr3_nt: TGTGCCAGCACCTCAACAGATACGCAGTATTTT
cdr3_aa: CASTSTDTQYF

d_call: TRBD1
j_call: TRBJ2-3
cdr3_length: 16
clone_size: -
v_call: TRBV11-1
cdr3_nt: TGTGCCAGCAGCTCCGGACAGGGCGGGAACACAGATACGCAGTATTTT
cdr3_aa: CASSSGQGGNTDTQYF

d_call: -
j_call: TRBJ2-7
cdr3_length: 17
clone_size: -
v_call: TRBV11-2
cdr3_nt: TGTGCCAGCAGCCACCTCCGGGGGGCAAGAGGCTTCCGCGAGCAGTACTTC
cdr3_aa: CASSHLRGARGFREQYF

d_call: -
j_call: TRBJ1-1
cdr3_length: 14
clone_size: -
v_call: TRBV6-5
cdr3_nt: TGTGCCAGCAGGGGGAACATAGGGGGCACTGAAGCTTTCTTT
cdr3_aa: CASRGNIGGTEAFF

d_call: TRBD1
j_call: TRBJ1-1
cdr3_length: 14
clone_size: -
v_call: TRBV3-1/TRBV3-2
cdr3_nt: TGTGCCAGCAGCCAATGGGACAGGGATACTGAAGCTTTCTTT
cdr3_aa: CASSQWDRDTEAFF

d_call: -
j_call: TRBJ1-5
cdr3_length: 15
clone_size: few
v_call: TRBV6-2/TRBV6-3
cdr3_nt: TGTGCCAGCAGTTTCGGGTCGGTAGGTATTCAGCCCCAGCATTTT
cdr3_aa: CASSFGSVGIQPQHF

d_call: TRBD2
j_call: TRBJ2-1
cdr3_length: 15
clone_size: -
v_call: TRBV19
cdr3_nt: TGTGCCAGTAGAAAAGCGGGAGTCACCTACAATGAGCAGTTCTTC
cdr3_aa: CASRKAGVTYNEQFF

d_call: TRBD2
j_call: TRBJ2-1
cdr3_length: 15
clone_size: -
v_call: TRBV11-3
cdr3_nt: TGTGCCAGCAGCTTAGGGCTAGCGGGAGGTGGGGAGCAGTTCTTC
cdr3_aa: CASSLGLAGGGEQFF

d_call: -
j_call: TRBJ2-2
cdr3_length: 17
clone_size: -
v_call: TRBV9
cdr3_nt: TGTGCCAGCAGCGTATCCCCCTTTACTGCGAACACCGGGGAGCTGTTTTTT
cdr3_aa: CASSVSPFTANTGELFF

d_call: -
j_call: TRBJ2-7
cdr3_length: 13
clone_size: -
v_call: TRBV27
cdr3_nt: TGTGCCAGCAGGGCCGGGGGCGGCTACGAGCAGTACTTC
cdr3_aa: CASRAGGGYEQYF

d_call: TRBD2
j_call: TRBJ2-2
cdr3_length: 15
clone_size: few
v_call: TRBV5-4
cdr3_nt: TGTGCCAGCAGCTCACTAGCGGGAGCCACCGGGGAGCTGTTTTTT
cdr3_aa: CASSSLAGATGELFF

d_call: -
j_call: TRBJ1-2
cdr3_length: 16
clone_size: -
v_call: TRBV9
cdr3_nt: TGTGCCAGCAGCGTAGGGGGCGGGGGAAGGGGCTATGGCTACACCTTC
cdr3_aa: CASSVGGGGRGYGYTF

d_call: -
j_call: TRBJ2-5
cdr3_length: 15
clone_size: once
v_call: TRBV4-1
cdr3_nt: TGCGCCAGCAGCCAAGTCTCCGTGAGGTTGGAGACCCAGTACTTC
cdr3_aa: CASSQVSVRLETQYF

d_call: -
j_call: TRBJ2-1
cdr3_length: 14
clone_size: -
v_call: TRBV6-5
cdr3_nt: TGTGCCAGCAGTGACTCGTACTCCTACAATGAGCAGTTCTTC
cdr3_aa: CASSDSYSYNEQFF

d_call: TRBD1
j_call: TRBJ2-1
cdr3_length: 15
clone_size: -
v_call: TRBV13
cdr3_nt: TGTGCCAGCAGCCTCGTAAACAGGGGGTGGAATGAGCAGTTCTTC
cdr3_aa: CASSLVNRGWNEQFF

d_call: -
j_call: TRBJ2-3
cdr3_length: 14
clone_size: -
v_call: TRBV11-2
cdr3_nt: TGTGCCAGCAGCTTAGCGGAGGACAGAGAGGAGCAGTATTTT
cdr3_aa: CASSLAEDREEQYF

d_call: -
j_call: TRBJ2-5
cdr3_length: 15
clone_size: -
v_call: TRBV11-3
cdr3_nt: TGTGCCAGCAGCTCTCGATCCGCGGGGAAAGAGACCCAGTACTTC
cdr3_aa: CASSSRSAGKETQYF

d_call: -
j_call: TRBJ2-5
cdr3_length: 12
clone_size: -
v_call: TRBV6-2/TRBV6-3
cdr3_nt: TGTGCCAGCAACCCCCAGAAAGAGACCCAGTACTTC
cdr3_aa: CASNPQKETQYF

d_call: TRBD1
j_call: TRBJ1-4
cdr3_length: 15
clone_size: -
v_call: TRBV28
cdr3_nt: TGTGCCAGCAGTTTATTTGGGACAGGGGTGGAAAAACTGTTTTTT
cdr3_aa: CASSLFGTGVEKLFF